What follows describes a single TCR beta chain. The sample comes from a study of blood T cell repertoires in COVID-19. Study information: Samples came from the United States, Italy and Spain, spanning acute and convalescent COVID-19. Sources were T cells, B-cell-depleted T cells, or PBMCs; the material itself was cDNA or gDNA.

The authors' processing: Amplified reference gene primers provided the basis for estimating nucleated cell counts. Profiling relied on immunoSEQ multiplex PCR, and the TCRdb table lists in-frame clones only, not all of them. V, J and clone size were drawn from that table, and D and trimming were deduced from the DNA. The sample holds some 370,000 clones, 89% seen once. The germline CDR1 and CDR2 sequences are GTSNPN and SVGIG (reference sequence). V gave up 5 bases and J gave up 7 bases; unmatched junction bases: 3. This CDR3 comprises 12 residues. The sequencing input was peripheral blood. The TCR sequence derives from a man aged 35 to 55 with acute or convalescent COVID-19. The chain joins TRBV30 to TRBJ1-3; 9 nucleotides agree with TRBD1. CDR3 in DNA: TGTGCCTGGGCCGGACAGGGGAACACCATATATTTT. Its protein is CAWAGQGNTIYF.